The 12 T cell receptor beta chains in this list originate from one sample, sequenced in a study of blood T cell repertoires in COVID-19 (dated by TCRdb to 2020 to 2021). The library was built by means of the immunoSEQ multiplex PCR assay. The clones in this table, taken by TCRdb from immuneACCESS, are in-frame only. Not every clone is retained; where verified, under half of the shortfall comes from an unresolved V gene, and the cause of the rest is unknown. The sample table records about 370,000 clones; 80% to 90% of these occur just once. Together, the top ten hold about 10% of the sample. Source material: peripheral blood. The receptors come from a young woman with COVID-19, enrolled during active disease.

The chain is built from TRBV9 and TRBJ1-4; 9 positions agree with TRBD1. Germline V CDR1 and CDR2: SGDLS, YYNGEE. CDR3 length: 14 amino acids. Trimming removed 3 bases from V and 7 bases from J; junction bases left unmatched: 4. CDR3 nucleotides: TGTGCCAGCAGCGCGGGACAGGGCGGTGAAAAACTGTTTTTT. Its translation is CASSAGQGGEKLFF. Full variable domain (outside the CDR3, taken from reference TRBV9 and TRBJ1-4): DSGVTQTPKHLITATGQRVTLRCSPRSGDLSVYWYQQSLDQGLQFLIQYYNGEERAKGNILERFSAQQFPDLHSELNLSSLELGDSALYFCASSAGQGGEKLFFGSGTQLSVL.

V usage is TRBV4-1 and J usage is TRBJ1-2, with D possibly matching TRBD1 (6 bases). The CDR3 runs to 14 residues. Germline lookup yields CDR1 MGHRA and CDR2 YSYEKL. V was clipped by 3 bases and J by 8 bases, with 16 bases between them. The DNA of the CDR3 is TGCGCCAGCAGCCACCTCAACAGGGCTTCAGGCTACACCTTC. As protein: CASSHLNRASGYTF.

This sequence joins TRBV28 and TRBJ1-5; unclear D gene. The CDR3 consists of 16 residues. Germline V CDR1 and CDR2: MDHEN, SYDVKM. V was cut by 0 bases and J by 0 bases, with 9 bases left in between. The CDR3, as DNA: TGTGCCAGCAGTTTATGGTACAGAGATAGCAATCAGCCCCAGCATTTT. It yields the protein CASSLWYRDSNQPQHF.

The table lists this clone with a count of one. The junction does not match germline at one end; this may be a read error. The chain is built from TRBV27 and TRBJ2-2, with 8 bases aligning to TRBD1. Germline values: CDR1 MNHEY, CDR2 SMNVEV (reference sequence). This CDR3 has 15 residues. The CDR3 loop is CASRTRTGNSGELFF. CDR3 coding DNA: TGTGCCAGCAGGACCCGGACAGGGAACTCCGGGGAGCTGTTTTTT.

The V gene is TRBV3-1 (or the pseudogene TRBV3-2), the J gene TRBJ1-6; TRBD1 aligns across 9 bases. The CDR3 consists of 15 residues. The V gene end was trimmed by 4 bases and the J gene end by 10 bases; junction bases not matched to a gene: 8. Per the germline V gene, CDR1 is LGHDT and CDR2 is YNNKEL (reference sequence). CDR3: CASSLQGAQVSPLHF. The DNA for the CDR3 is TGTGCCAGCAGCCTACAGGGGGCGCAGGTATCACCCCTCCACTTT.

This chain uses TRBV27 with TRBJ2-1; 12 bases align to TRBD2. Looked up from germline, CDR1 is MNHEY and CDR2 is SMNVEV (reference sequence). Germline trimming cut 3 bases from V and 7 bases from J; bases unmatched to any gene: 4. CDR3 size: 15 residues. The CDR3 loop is CASSFGTSGRNEQFF. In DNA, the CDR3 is TGTGCCAGCAGTTTCGGGACTAGCGGGCGGAATGAGCAGTTCTTC.

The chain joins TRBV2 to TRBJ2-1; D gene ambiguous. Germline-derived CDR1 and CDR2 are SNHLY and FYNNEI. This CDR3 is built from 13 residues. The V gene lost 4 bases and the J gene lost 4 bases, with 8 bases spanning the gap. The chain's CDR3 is CASSVTEYNEQFF. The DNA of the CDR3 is TGTGCCAGCAGTGTAACTGAATACAATGAGCAGTTCTTC. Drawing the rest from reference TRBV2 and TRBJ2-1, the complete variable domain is EPEVTQTPSHQVTQMGQEVILRCVPISNHLYFYWYRQILGQKVEFLVSFYNNEISEKSEIFDDQFSVERPDGSNFTLKIRSTKLEDSAMYFCASSVTEYNEQFFGPGTRLTVL.

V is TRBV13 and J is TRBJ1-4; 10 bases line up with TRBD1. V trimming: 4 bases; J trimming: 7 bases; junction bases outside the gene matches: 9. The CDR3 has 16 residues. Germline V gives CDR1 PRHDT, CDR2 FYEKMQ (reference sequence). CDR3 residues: CASSSRDRGRGEKLFF. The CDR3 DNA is TGTGCCAGCAGCTCCCGTGACAGGGGGCGCGGTGAAAAACTGTTTTTT.

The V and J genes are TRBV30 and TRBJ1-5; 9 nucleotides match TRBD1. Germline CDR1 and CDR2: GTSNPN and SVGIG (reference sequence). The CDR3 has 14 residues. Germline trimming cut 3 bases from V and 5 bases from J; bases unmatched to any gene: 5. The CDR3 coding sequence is TGTGCCTGGAGCCCGGGACAGGGCTATCAGCCCCAGCATTTT. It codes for CAWSPGQGYQPQHF.

CDR3 nucleotide sequence: TGTGCCAGCAGCGCACAGGGGGTCGGGGGATCACCCCTCCACTTT. It is translated as CASSAQGVGGSPLHF. The chain couples TRBV7-2 to TRBJ1-6; 8 nucleotides match TRBD1. The CDR3 spans 15 residues. Looked up from germline, CDR1 is SGHTA and CDR2 is FQGNSA. V dropped 5 bases and J dropped 10; count of bases not matched to a gene: 10.

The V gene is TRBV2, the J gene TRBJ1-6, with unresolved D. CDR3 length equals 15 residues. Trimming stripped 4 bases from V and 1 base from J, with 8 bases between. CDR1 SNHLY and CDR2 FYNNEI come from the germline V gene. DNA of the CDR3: TGTGCCAGCAGTGGCTTTAGTTCCTATAATTCACCCCTCCACTTT. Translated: CASSGFSSYNSPLHF.

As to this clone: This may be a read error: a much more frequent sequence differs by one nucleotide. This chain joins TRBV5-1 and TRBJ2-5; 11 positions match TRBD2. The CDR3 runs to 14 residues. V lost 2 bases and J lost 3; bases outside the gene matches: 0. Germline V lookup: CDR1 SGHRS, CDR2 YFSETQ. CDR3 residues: CASSLLAGEETQYF. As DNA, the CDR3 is TGCGCCAGCAGCTTACTAGCGGGAGAAGAGACCCAGTACTTC.